A single sample is the source of the 19 T cell receptor beta chains below, sequenced in a study of blood T cell repertoires in COVID-19 (dated by TCRdb to about 2020). The library was obtained by the immunoSEQ multiplex PCR assay. TCRdb took over this immuneACCESS table, retaining in-frame rearrangements with V and J assigned. Such tables are incomplete; in checked studies, under half of the missing clones stem from an unresolved V gene, and the remainder is unexplained. This sample holds 90,000 to 120,000 clones; 88% were observed only once. The ten largest account for 6.8% of the sample. The sample was peripheral blood. These receptors originate from a man in his fifties with active or convalescent COVID-19.

The chain couples TRBV6-1 to TRBJ2-1; 14 bases are a match to TRBD2. The CDR3 spans 15 residues. The germline V gene encodes CDR1 MNHNS and CDR2 SASEGT. Trimming cost V 3 bases and J 8 bases; bases outside gene matches: 3. CDR3 sequence (DNA): TGTGCCAGCAGTGAGGGACTAGCGGGAGTGTATGAGCAGTTCTTC. The encoded protein is CASSEGLAGVYEQFF.

The rearrangement links TRBV10-1 to TRBJ2-1; 14 bases are shared with TRBD2. V gave up 4 bases and J gave up 1 base; unmatched junction bases: 6. Germline CDR1 WNHNN, CDR2 SYGVQD (reference sequence). The CDR3 has 18 residues. CDR3 loop: CASSGSGTSGSSYNEQFF. The CDR3 DNA sequence: TGCGCCAGCAGTGGTTCCGGGACTAGCGGGAGTTCCTACAATGAGCAGTTCTTC.

The chain couples TRBV28 to TRBJ1-5, with 7 bases lining up with TRBD1. CDR1 is MDHEN and CDR2 is SYDVKM in the germline V gene. The CDR3 is 16 amino acids. The J segment lost 4 bases and the V segment lost 7 bases, leaving 13 bases of the junction unmatched. CDR3 loop: CASKRTGWTRNQPQHF. The CDR3, as DNA: TGTGCCAGCAAACGGACAGGATGGACGAGGAATCAGCCCCAGCATTTT.

The chain has TRBV6-5 and TRBJ1-1; no reliable D call. Trimming took 0 bases from V and 3 from J, leaving 14 bases between them. Germline assignment: CDR1 MNHEY and CDR2 SVGAGI. The CDR3 consists of 16 residues. For the CDR3, the DNA is TGTGCCAGCAGTTACTCGATGAGGCTGTATTACACTGAAGCTTTCTTT. Protein product: CASSYSMRLYYTEAFF.

The rearrangement uses TRBV28 and TRBJ2-2, with D uncertain. CDR1 is MDHEN, CDR2 SYDVKM, per germline. Trimming removed 3 bases from V and 0 bases from J, with 5 bases in between. This CDR3 contains 14 residues. This CDR3 reads CASSFYSNTGELFF. CDR3 nucleotide sequence: TGTGCCAGCAGTTTTTATTCGAACACCGGGGAGCTGTTTTTT. Filled out from reference TRBV28 and TRBJ2-2, the complete variable domain reads DVKVTQSSRYLVKRTGEKVFLECVQDMDHENMFWYRQDPGLGLRLIYFSYDVKMKEKGDIPEGYSVSREKKERFSLILESASTNQTSMYLCASSFYSNTGELFFGEGSRLTVL.

The genes are TRBV28 and TRBJ1-5, with D possibly matching TRBD1 (6 bases). Trimming left V 5 bases short and J 11 bases short, with 19 bases between. This CDR3 contains 14 residues. From germline, CDR1 is MDHEN and CDR2 SYDVKM. The CDR3 loop reads CASSPTGFPGAQHF. CDR3 bases: TGTGCCAGCAGTCCCACGGGATTTCCAGGGGCCCAGCATTTT.

V and J are TRBV9 and TRBJ2-1; perhaps TRBD2 as D (5 bases). The germline V and J ends were trimmed by 2 bases and 0 bases, with 12 bases remaining between them. CDR1 SGDLS and CDR2 YYNGEE come from the germline V gene. The CDR3 loop spans 16 amino acids. As DNA, the CDR3 is TGTGCCAGCAGCGTTTCGGGATCTGACTCCTACAATGAGCAGTTCTTC. This translates into CASSVSGSDSYNEQFF.

This chain links TRBV6-6 with TRBJ1-4; TRBD1 aligns across 7 bases. After removal of 4 bases from V and 5 bases from J, the junction contained 4 bases not matched to a gene. The CDR3 totals 14 residues. CDR1 is MNHNY, CDR2 SVGAGI, per germline (reference sequence). This CDR3 reads CASSLGQANEKLFF. The CDR3 nucleotides read TGTGCCAGCAGTTTAGGACAGGCAAATGAAAAACTGTTTTTT.

This chain uses TRBV18 with TRBJ2-1, with 9 bases identical to TRBD1. This CDR3 is built from 15 residues. The ends lost 0 bases at V and 7 bases at J; junction bases unmatched: 4. CDR1 is KGHSH, CDR2 LQKENI, per germline. The CDR3 region is CASSPPLGQGNEQFF. The CDR3 region has the DNA TGTGCCAGCTCACCACCGCTGGGACAGGGTAATGAGCAGTTCTTC. Complete variable domain (other parts from reference TRBV18 and TRBJ2-1): NAGVMQNPRHLVRRRGQEARLRCSPMKGHSHVYWYRQLPEEGLKFMVYLQKENIIDESGMPKERFSAEFPKEGPSILRIQQVVRGDSAAYFCASSPPLGQGNEQFFGPGTRLTVL.

The rearrangement uses TRBV3-1 (or the pseudogene TRBV3-2) and TRBJ1-2, with D possibly being TRBD1 (6 bases). Trimming took 3 bases from V and 4 from J, leaving 12 bases between them. Germline lookup yields CDR1 LGHDT and CDR2 YNNKEL (reference sequence). This CDR3 comprises 14 residues. In nucleotides, the CDR3 is TGTGCCAGCAGCCACGACAGGAACCCCTATGGCTACACCTTC. Translated: CASSHDRNPYGYTF.

This rearrangement joins TRBV9 to TRBJ2-7; 8 bases line up with TRBD1. The CDR3 extends over 14 amino acids. The germline CDR1 and CDR2 sequences are SGDLS and YYNGEE. With V trimmed by 6 bases and J by 2 bases, 7 bases remained unmatched. The CDR3 spells CASNRGEPTYEQYF. The CDR3 nucleotides are TGTGCCAGCAACAGGGGGGAGCCCACCTACGAGCAGTACTTC.

V and J are TRBV2 and TRBJ2-7, with D maybe TRBD1 (5 bases). Germline V gives CDR1 SNHLY, CDR2 FYNNEI. The germline V and J ends were trimmed by 7 bases and 3 bases, with 16 bases remaining between them. CDR3 size: 14 residues. This chain's CDR3 is CASTPLAGIYEQYF. CDR3 nucleotides: TGTGCCAGCACCCCCCTCGCAGGGATCTACGAGCAGTACTTC.

The CDR3 spells CAWSVLASGELFF. The CDR3 DNA sequence: TGTGCCTGGAGTGTACTAGCATCCGGGGAGCTGTTTTTT. The J gene is TRBJ2-2, the V gene TRBV30, with D tentatively TRBD2 (6 bases). The germline V gene encodes CDR1 GTSNPN and CDR2 SVGIG (reference sequence). This CDR3 spans 13 amino acids. V shed 0 bases and J shed 6 bases, with 8 bases lying between them.

This rearrangement joins TRBV4-2 to TRBJ1-2; 8 bases line up with TRBD1. This CDR3 spans 16 amino acids. Germline V CDR1 and CDR2: LGHNA, YNFKEQ. The junction had 11 bases not matched to a gene; V was cut back by 0 bases and J by 8 bases. CDR3 nucleotide sequence: TGTGCCAGCAGCCAAGAACCTCTCGACAGGGGTCGGGGCTACACCTTC. It specifies CASSQEPLDRGRGYTF.

The chain combines TRBV5-1 with TRBJ1-2, with TRBD1 matching over 10 bases. Looked up from germline, CDR1 is SGHRS and CDR2 is YFSETQ. CDR3 size: 15 residues. J lost 4 bases, V lost 3 bases, and 6 bases had no gene match. The DNA of the CDR3 is TGCGCCAGCAGCTGGGGGACAGGGGAAGTCTATGGCTACACCTTC. Protein: CASSWGTGEVYGYTF.

This clone has just a few counts. The chain is built from TRBV28 and TRBJ1-6; 9 bases line up with TRBD1. Germline assignment: CDR1 MDHEN and CDR2 SYDVKM. The V gene end was trimmed by 7 bases and the J gene end by 9 bases; junction bases not matched to a gene: 10. The CDR3 extends over 15 amino acids. CDR3 DNA: TGTGCCAGCAACCTAGGAGGACAGGGGACTTCACCCCTCCACTTT. It yields the protein CASNLGGQGTSPLHF.

The chain combines TRBV4-1 with TRBJ1-1; D remains ambiguous. The CDR3 has 14 residues. Germline loops: CDR1 MGHRA, CDR2 YSYEKL. The ends were cut back, 1 base at V and 1 base at J, with 7 bases in the middle. CDR3 DNA: TGCGCCAGCAGCCAAGCACAGCAGAACACTGAAGCTTTCTTT. Its translation: CASSQAQQNTEAFF.

The rearrangement uses TRBV6-1 and TRBJ2-7; 11 bases match TRBD2. The CDR3 covers 14 residues. CDR1 is MNHNS and CDR2 is SASEGT in the germline V gene. J was trimmed by 4 bases and V by 3 bases; bases with no gene match: 2. The CDR3 sequence is CASSDSGRAYEQYF. CDR3 nucleotide sequence: TGTGCCAGCAGTGATAGCGGGAGGGCTTACGAGCAGTACTTC.

The chain links TRBV28 to TRBJ1-1; TRBD1 might be the D (6 bases). Germline CDR1 MDHEN, CDR2 SYDVKM. V was clipped by 6 bases and J by 10 bases, with 15 bases between them. The CDR3 sequence is 12 residues long. Written as DNA, the CDR3 is TGTGCCAGCAGGGGGAGGGACATTGGAGCTTTCTTT. Its protein product is CASRGRDIGAFF.